Sequencing of this T cell receptor beta chain was carried out in a study of beta chain features in type 1 diabetes. Study-level findings and limits: A closer apparent resemblance between naive, central memory and Treg TCRB repertoires was seen in patients than in healthy donors. Patients with Type 1 diabetes showed moderately but significantly shorter TCRB CDR3s in all four CD4+ subsets.

This clone was picked up a small number of times. The antigen remains unidentified. After removal of 4 bases from V and 0 bases from J, the junction contained 5 bases not matched to a gene. The CDR3 covers 15 residues. The germline V gene has CDR1 KGHSH and CDR2 LQKENI. As every portion of the isolated RNA was reverse transcribed, the sequencing read expressed TCRB transcripts. TCRdb keeps only in-frame clones here, not all; method: immunoSEQ multiplex PCR. The sample consists of 300,000 or so clones, roughly 8% of them appearing once. This chain uses TRBV18 with TRBJ2-7; TRBD2 matches at 8 bases. The sample comprised central memory CD4+ T cells from blood. The clonotype comes from a woman aged 18-29 years in good health. The CDR3: CASSRSGGSSYEQYF. The CDR3 DNA reads as TGTGCCAGCTCACGGAGCGGGGGAAGCTCCTACGAGCAGTACTTC. The variable domain in full, with the rest retrieved from reference TRBV18 and TRBJ2-7, is NAGVMQNPRHLVRRRGQEARLRCSPMKGHSHVYWYRQLPEEGLKFMVYLQKENIIDESGMPKERFSAEFPKEGPSILRIQQVVRGDSAAYFCASSRSGGSSYEQYFGPGTRLTVT.